The T cell receptor beta chain under discussion was sequenced for a study of early T cells in non-severe SARS-CoV-2 infection. The CDR3 has 15 amino acids. The V gene end was trimmed by 6 bases and the J gene end by 2 bases; junction bases not matched to a gene: 10. TCRdb called the 5' RACE reads again in MiXCR, with one record for every CDR3 protein. Seen here are over 55,000 distinct CDR3 sequences, approximately 12% observed once, and the top ten hold roughly 3.1%. This clonotype has ten or more counts. The TCR comes from an adult who was a healthcare worker with PCR-confirmed SARS-CoV-2 infection or an uninfected control (not recorded which). Material for sequencing was whole blood. J is TRBJ2-7 and V is TRBV12-3 or TRBV12-4, with 7 positions matching TRBD2. CDR3 DNA: TGTGCCAGCAGCTCAACTAGCGCCCTTACCTACGAGCAGTACTTC. Protein sequence: CASSSTSALTYEQYF.